Listed below are T cell receptor beta chains from one sample, sequenced in a study of cytomegalovirus exposure and HLA in healthy donors. This table comes from immunoSEQ multiplex PCR, and its TCRdb copy is limited to in-frame clones, with some not included. Among over 150,000 clones, approximately 80% were seen once, and the ten largest hold more than 10%. The material sequenced was PBMCs. The source of these receptors is a young man in good health and CMV-seropositive. Each CDR3 is given with its conserved first and last residue. Each record gives: D gene, J gene, V gene, CDR3 length, clone size, CDR3 DNA, CDR3 protein. D genes are given only for firm matches. Rows may omit the clone size; those that give it use once, few, many or a size class.

. | TRBJ1-5 | TRBV19 | 16 | once | TGTGCCAGTAGTATGGGGGGGGAAGAGGTCAATCAGCCCCAGCATTTT | CASSMGGEEVNQPQHF
TRBD1 | TRBJ2-7 | TRBV5-1 | 14 | . | TGCGCCAGCACCAAAACTTCCGGGACAGAGGGTCAGTACTTC | CASTKTSGTEGQYF
TRBD1 | TRBJ1-2 | TRBV28 | 12 | . | TGTGCCAGCAGGTCACAGGGGTCTGGCTACACCTTC | CASRSQGSGYTF
. | TRBJ2-3 | TRBV19 | 16 | . | TGTGCCAGTAGTATAGAGTACCGGGATTCAGCAGATACGCAGTATTTT | CASSIEYRDSADTQYF
. | TRBJ1-3 | TRBV18 | 12 | once | TGTGCCAGCTCCCAGAATGGAAACACCATATATTTT | CASSQNGNTIYF
TRBD2 | TRBJ2-1 | TRBV28 | 14 | . | TGTGCCAGCAGATCGGCGGGAGTGCGCAATGAGCAGTTCTTC | CASRSAGVRNEQFF
TRBD2 | TRBJ2-7 | TRBV6-1 | 16 | . | TGTGCCAGCAGTGATGAGGGGACTACCAAAGCTTTCGAGCAGTACTTC | CASSDEGTTKAFEQYF
. | TRBJ2-5 | TRBV27 | 14 | . | TGTGCCAGCAGTTTATCGCAGGAAATAGAGACCCAGTACTTC | CASSLSQEIETQYF
. | TRBJ2-6 | TRBV7-8 | 16 | . | TGTGCCAGCAGCTTAGACCCAGGCTCTGGGGCCAACGTCCTGACTTTC | CASSLDPGSGANVLTF
TRBD1 | TRBJ1-6 | TRBV29-1 | 14 | . | TGCAGCGTTGCTTCAGGGGGCTTGAATTCACCCCTCCACTTT | CSVASGGLNSPLHF
. | TRBJ1-3 | TRBV20-1 | 11 | . | TGCAGTGCTAGGCCCGGGAACACCATATATTTT | CSARPGNTIYF
. | TRBJ1-1 | TRBV28 | 16 | . | TGTGCCAGCACCCAGATCATCCGGGACATGAACACTGAAGCTTTCTTT | CASTQIIRDMNTEAFF
. | TRBJ2-7 | TRBV18 | 16 | . | TGTGCCAGCTCGCCCCTACAGGGCCAATGGTCCTACGAGCAGTACTTC | CASSPLQGQWSYEQYF
TRBD1 | TRBJ2-7 | TRBV28 | 14 | . | TGTGCCAGCAGTCCCGACAGGGGGTCCTACGAGCAGTACTTC | CASSPDRGSYEQYF
. | TRBJ2-7 | TRBV5-6 | 15 | . | TGTGCCAGCAGCTTCGTCGGGAGAGGACCCCACGAGCAGTACTTC | CASSFVGRGPHEQYF